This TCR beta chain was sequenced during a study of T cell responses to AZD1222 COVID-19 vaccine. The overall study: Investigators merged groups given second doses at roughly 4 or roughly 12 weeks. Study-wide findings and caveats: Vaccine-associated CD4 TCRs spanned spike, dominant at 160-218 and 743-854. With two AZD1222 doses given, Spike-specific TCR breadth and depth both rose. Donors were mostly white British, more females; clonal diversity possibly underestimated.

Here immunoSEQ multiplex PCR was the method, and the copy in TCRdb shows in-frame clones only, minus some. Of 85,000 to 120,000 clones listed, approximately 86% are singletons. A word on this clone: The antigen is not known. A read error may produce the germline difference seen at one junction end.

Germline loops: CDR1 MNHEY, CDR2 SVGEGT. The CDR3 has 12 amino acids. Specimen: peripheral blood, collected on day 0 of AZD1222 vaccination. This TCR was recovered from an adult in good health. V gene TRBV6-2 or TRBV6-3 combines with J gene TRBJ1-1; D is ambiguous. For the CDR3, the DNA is TGTGCCAGCAGCTACTTGAGAACTGAAGCTTTCTTT. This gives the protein CASSYLRTEAFF.